Following are 10 T cell receptor beta chains from one sample sequenced in a study of shared clonotypes between healthy human individuals. It was CD45RO-negative cells, positively selected for CCR7, that made up naive CD8 cells, with terminally differentiated effector memory CD45RA+ cells excluded. Sequenced by immunoSEQ multiplex PCR; TCRdb stores in-frame clones only, minus some. The profile shows about 2 million clones, about 95% of them singletons. The sequenced sample was naive CD8+ T cells sorted from blood. The receptors were gathered from a young man in good health.

V is TRBV29-1 and J is TRBJ1-2; weak D call: TRBD1 (6 bases). The CDR3 covers 15 residues. Germline V gene lookup returns CDR1 SQVTM and CDR2 ANQGSEA. Trimming left V 4 bases short and J 3 bases short, with 18 bases between. The CDR3 reads CSVGGGGAHYYGYTF. For the CDR3, the DNA is TGCAGCGTTGGTGGCGGGGGGGCCCATTACTATGGCTACACCTTC.

This chain connects TRBV7-8 to TRBJ2-1; D remains unclear. The ends were cut back, 1 base at V and 9 bases at J, with 4 bases in the middle. CDR3 length equals 11 residues. Germline V gene sequence: CDR1 SGHVS, CDR2 FQNEAQ. The chain's CDR3 is CASSLDGEQFF. The CDR3 DNA is TGTGCCAGCAGCTTAGATGGTGAGCAGTTCTTC.

This clone was seen more than once but under ten times. The genes are TRBV27 and TRBJ1-6; no clear D gene. The CDR3 spans 12 residues. CDR1 and CDR2 from the germline V gene are MNHEY and SMNVEV (reference sequence). V was cut by 8 bases and J by 13 bases, with 15 bases left in between. The CDR3 is CASRISSSPLHF. Written as DNA, the CDR3 is TGTGCCAGCCGAATTTCCAGCTCCCCCCTCCACTTT.

This clone was recorded once. This same CDR3 is encoded by further DNA sequences in the sample. The gene calls are TRBV27 and TRBJ2-1; 12 bases line up with TRBD2. The CDR3 runs to 15 residues. J lost 6 bases, V lost 5 bases, and 5 bases had no gene match. In germline, CDR1 is MNHEY, CDR2 SMNVEV (reference sequence). DNA for the CDR3: TGTGCCAGCAGTGCCCTAGCGGGAGGGCCCAATGAGCAGTTCTTC. Its translation is CASSALAGGPNEQFF.

The J gene is TRBJ2-5, the V gene TRBV21-1; TRBD1, as called in the table, went unchecked against the DNA. TRBV21-1 is reported as a pseudogene. The CDR3 is made up of 15 amino acids. The CDR3 nucleotides read TGTGCCAGCAGCAAAGGAGGGGGCTACCAAGAGACCCAGTACTTC. This codes for CASSKGGGYQETQYF.

The chain carries TRBV7-2 and TRBJ2-7, with 9 bases lining up with TRBD2. This CDR3 comprises 17 residues. V shed 6 bases, J shed 6 bases, and the junction held 18 bases outside the gene matches. Per the germline V gene, CDR1 is SGHTA and CDR2 is FQGNSA. CDR3 residues: CASRPTPLLAGEREQYF. CDR3 in DNA: TGTGCCAGCAGACCCACCCCCTTGTTAGCGGGAGAACGCGAGCAGTACTTC. Supplemented by reference TRBV7-2 and TRBJ2-7, the full variable domain reads GAGVSQSPSNKVTEKGKDVELRCDPISGHTALYWYRQSLGQGLEFLIYFQGNSAPDKSGLPSDRFSAERTGGSVSTLTIQRTQQEDSAVYLCASRPTPLLAGEREQYFGPGTRLTVT.

This chain joins TRBV7-6 and TRBJ2-7; 7 bases agree with TRBD2. This CDR3 has 18 amino acids. Losses at the gene ends were 2 bases for V and 2 bases for J; bases not matched to a gene: 15. Germline V gene lookup returns CDR1 SGHVS and CDR2 FNYEAQ. Here the CDR3 DNA reads TGTGCCAGCAGCTTAATGGCTAGCGGAATATTTCTTCCCTACGAGCAGTACTTC. This gives the protein CASSLMASGIFLPYEQYF.

CDR3 in DNA: TGTGCCAGCAGCTTTGGGACAGGCCTTGAAGCTTTCTTT. Amino acids: CASSFGTGLEAFF. The chain carries TRBV11-2 and TRBJ1-1, with 8 bases fitting TRBD1. The CDR3 covers 13 residues. The trim removed 3 bases at V and 7 bases at J, leaving 4 bases unmatched. Germline lookup yields CDR1 SGHAT and CDR2 FQNNGV. Looking up the rest from reference TRBV11-2 and TRBJ1-1 gives the full variable domain: EAGVAQSPRYKIIEKRQSVAFWCNPISGHATLYWYQQILGQGPKLLIQFQNNGVVDDSQLPKDRFSAERLKGVDSTLKIQPAKLEDSAVYLCASSFGTGLEAFFGQGTRLTVV.

The chain has TRBV7-2 and TRBJ2-3, with no clear D. The ends were cut back, 2 bases at V and 10 bases at J, with 10 bases in the middle. Germline V CDR1 and CDR2: SGHTA, FQGNSA. This CDR3 region has 12 residues. This CDR3 is CASSLNPMAQYF. In DNA form, the CDR3 reads TGTGCCAGCAGCTTAAACCCAATGGCGCAGTATTTT.

This chain connects TRBV13 to TRBJ2-3, with D unresolved. Trimming left V 1 base short and J 5 bases short, with 7 bases between. From germline, CDR1 is PRHDT and CDR2 FYEKMQ (reference sequence). CDR3 size: 13 residues. This CDR3 is CASSLVVGDTQYF. DNA of the CDR3: TGTGCCAGCAGCTTAGTGGTGGGAGATACGCAGTATTTT.